This T cell receptor (beta chain) stems from a study of blood T cells in healthy people across ages. This clonotype was counted between two and nine times. Its cognate antigen is unknown. Study conclusions and caveats: TCR beta diversity per million T cells fell roughly linearly with age. Underestimates were what the diversity estimates from one million T cells were considered to be.

The authors ran a second PCR of about 7 to 12 cycles using a sample-barcoded 5' primer and a J-beta primer mix. In TCRdb, the 5' RACE reads were re-called with MiXCR into one record per CDR3 protein. The table records 700,000 or so distinct CDR3 sequences, 22% of them present only once. Per sample, a minimum of 6 million PBMCs were isolated. The sample taken for sequencing was blood. This sequence was found in a man in his 70s in good health.

This CDR3 is CASSPGQAFNSPLHF. The CDR3 DNA sequence: TGCGCCAGCAGCCCTGGACAGGCCTTCAATTCACCCCTCCACTTT. This rearrangement joins TRBV5-1 to TRBJ1-6, with 7 bases fitting TRBD1. V trimming: 4 bases; J trimming: 7 bases; junction bases outside the gene matches: 8. The germline V gene encodes CDR1 SGHRS and CDR2 YFSETQ. The CDR3 is 15 residues long.